These 18 T cell receptor beta chains came from one sample sequenced in a study of CD8+CD57+ T cells in acquired aplastic anemia (dated by TCRdb to 2016 to 2019). Flow cytometry had shown CD8+CD57+ cell expansion in the patients selected for sequencing. The data were produced on an Illumina HiSeq 2000. Genomic DNA was used as template for profiling of TCR beta VDJ combinations and CDR3 sequences. TCRdb reran the public reads through fastp at Q25 and MiXCR, keeping productive beta chains. Rows merge per CDR3 protein into single entries with the most common DNA and genes. This sample comprises about 120,000 distinct CDR3 sequences, 55% to 70% of them detected only once. Roughly 29% of the sample comes from the top ten. The sample comprised sorted CD4+, CD8+, or CD8+CD57+ T cells (not recorded which) from PBMCs. These receptors were taken from a human donor with aplastic anemia.

The J gene is TRBJ1-1, the V gene TRBV20-1, with D possibly TRBD1 on 5 matching bases. The CDR3 has 13 amino acids. With 5 bases removed from V and 4 bases from J, the gap between germline ends came to 14 bases. Germline CDR1 DFQATT, CDR2 SNEGSKA (reference sequence). The CDR3 protein is CSAGRGASTEAFF. CDR3 sequence (DNA): TGCAGTGCTGGGAGGGGCGCTTCCACTGAAGCTTTCTTT.

This rearrangement joins TRBV5-1 to TRBJ1-1; D remains ambiguous. The germline V gene has CDR1 SGHRS and CDR2 YFSETQ. CDR3 length: 14 amino acids. V was shortened by 1 base and J by 3 bases, with 10 bases between the two germline ends. As DNA, the CDR3 is TGCGCCAGCAGCTTGCAACGGCCGGACACTGAAGCTTTCTTT. Protein: CASSLQRPDTEAFF.

Worth noting for this clonotype: No conserved phenylalanine or tryptophan is present at the end of the CDR3, so a read error is the likely explanation. For the CDR3, the DNA is TGTGCCAGCAGTTTATCAGGGTCTGTTCTCTACGAGCAGTACCTC. This translates into CASSLSGSVLYEQYL. The chain links TRBV27 to TRBJ2-7; D not resolved. V lost 0 bases, J lost 3 bases, and 12 bases lay in between. Germline CDR1 is MNHEY and CDR2 is SMNVEV (reference sequence). There are 15 residues in the CDR3.

The V and J genes are TRBV25-1 and TRBJ2-1; TRBD2 agrees at 16 bases. V trimming: 4 bases; J trimming: 0 bases; junction bases outside the gene matches: 12. CDR3 size: 21 residues. Per germline, CDR1 MGHDK and CDR2 SYGVNS. The chain's CDR3 is CASSAHPGTSGRAGSYNEQFF. The CDR3 DNA sequence: TGTGCCAGCAGTGCCCACCCAGGGACTAGCGGGAGGGCCGGCTCCTACAATGAGCAGTTCTTC.

This chain connects TRBV14 to TRBJ2-7; D gene ambiguous. Germline assignment: CDR1 SGHDN and CDR2 FVKESK. V lost 2 bases to trimming and J lost 6 bases, with 5 bases between them. There are 11 residues in the CDR3. CDR3 coding DNA: TGTGCCAGCAGCCAATTCAGCGAGCAGTACTTC. Translation gives CASSQFSEQYF.

This chain connects TRBV7-3 to TRBJ2-1; D is unclear. Germline V gene sequence: CDR1 SGHTA, CDR2 FQGTGA. V was trimmed by 2 bases and J by 5 bases, leaving 10 bases between them. The CDR3 runs to 14 residues. This CDR3 is CASSLHYTNNEQFF. The CDR3 DNA follows: TGTGCCAGCAGCTTACACTATACTAACAATGAGCAGTTCTTC.

CDR3 in DNA: TGTGCCAGCTTTGTGAGGGTGCCCCGTCGGGAGACCCAGTACTTC. Translated: CASFVRVPRRETQYF. The chain combines TRBV3-1 with TRBJ2-5; D is perhaps TRBD2 (5 bases). The CDR3 is 15 amino acids. Germline loops: CDR1 LGHDT, CDR2 YNNKEL (reference sequence). Trimming left V 8 bases short and J 5 bases short, with 21 bases between.

This clonotype was observed at least ten times. V and J are TRBV9 and TRBJ2-3; 8 bases fit TRBD2. The V segment lost 4 bases and the J segment 5 bases; nucleotides outside the gene matches: 0. The germline V gene has CDR1 SGDLS and CDR2 YYNGEE. The CDR3 has 12 residues. CDR3: CASSRGGDTQYF. CDR3 coding DNA: TGTGCCAGCAGCCGGGGGGGAGATACGCAGTATTTT.

J is TRBJ1-6 and V is TRBV20-1, with 10 bases fitting TRBD1. The CDR3 runs to 14 residues. Germline V gene sequence: CDR1 DFQATT, CDR2 SNEGSKA (reference sequence). Unmatched junction bases numbered 8, after V lost 6 bases and J lost 9 bases. CDR3 in amino acids: CSAPVRQGASPLHF. The CDR3 region has the DNA TGCAGTGCCCCTGTGAGACAGGGGGCTTCACCCCTCCACTTT.

This clonotype was seen at least ten times. The J gene is TRBJ2-7, the V gene TRBV27, with D possibly matching TRBD2 (6 bases). V lost 4 bases and J lost 0, with 10 bases in between. The CDR3 covers 14 residues. The germline gives CDR1 MNHEY, CDR2 SMNVEV (reference sequence). CDR3 in DNA: TGTGCCAGCAGTTCCCCTAGCGTCTCCTACGAGCAGTACTTC. It is translated as CASSSPSVSYEQYF.

This chain connects TRBV11-2 to TRBJ2-3; 9 bases are a match to TRBD2. J was trimmed by 5 bases and V by 3 bases; bases with no gene match: 6. Germline assignment: CDR1 SGHAT and CDR2 FQNNGV. This CDR3 is built from 15 residues. The CDR3 sequence: CASSLGGGARDTQYF. In nucleotides, the CDR3 is TGTGCCAGCAGCTTGGGCGGGGGGGCGAGAGATACGCAGTATTTT.

Concerning this clonotype: At one boundary the junction diverges from the germline segment, which might be a read error. This chain connects TRBV2 to TRBJ2-1; D remains unclear. Germline CDR1 and CDR2: SNHLY and FYNNEI. The CDR3 covers 11 residues. The CDR3 reads CASTLEAEQLF. In DNA form, the CDR3 reads TGTGCCAGCACCTTAGAGGCTGAGCAGCTCTTC.

The chain has TRBV9 and TRBJ1-4; TRBD1 is a possible D gene (6 bases). Trimming took 4 bases from V and 5 from J, leaving 12 bases between them. The germline gives CDR1 SGDLS, CDR2 YYNGEE. The CDR3 spans 14 residues. The CDR3 DNA sequence: TGTGCCAGCAGCCCGGGACAAGGAAATGAAAAACTGTTTTTT. This gives the protein CASSPGQGNEKLFF. Full variable domain (missing parts from reference TRBV9 and TRBJ1-4): DSGVTQTPKHLITATGQRVTLRCSPRSGDLSVYWYQQSLDQGLQFLIQYYNGEERAKGNILERFSAQQFPDLHSELNLSSLELGDSALYFCASSPGQGNEKLFFGSGTQLSVL.

Ten or more counts support this clonotype. This chain connects TRBV5-1 to TRBJ2-1; D is possibly TRBD1 or TRBD2 (5 bases each). This CDR3 region has 14 residues. V lost 5 bases and J lost 10, with 19 bases in between. Germline V CDR1 and CDR2: SGHRS, YFSETQ. CDR3 bases: TGCGCCAGCAGACTTAACCCCGGGACCCAGGAGCAGTTCTTC. This codes for CASRLNPGTQEQFF. Combining the CDR3 with reference TRBV5-1 and TRBJ2-1 gives the whole variable domain KAGVTQTPRYLIKTRGQQVTLSCSPISGHRSVSWYQQTPGQGLQFLFEYFSETQRNKGNFPGRFSGRQFSNSRSEMNVSTLELGDSALYLCASRLNPGTQEQFFGPGTRLTVL.

The V call is TRBV5-1, the J call TRBJ2-3; D gene uncertain. Trimming took off 2 bases at V and 9 bases at J, with 13 bases between the two ends. This CDR3 has 13 amino acids. Germline CDR1 and CDR2: SGHRS and YFSETQ. The CDR3 DNA reads as TGCGCCAGCAGCTTATCAACTGTCGGGACGCAGTATTTT. Translated, it gives CASSLSTVGTQYF. The full variable domain, completed using reference TRBV5-1 and TRBJ2-3, is KAGVTQTPRYLIKTRGQQVTLSCSPISGHRSVSWYQQTPGQGLQFLFEYFSETQRNKGNFPGRFSGRQFSNSRSEMNVSTLELGDSALYLCASSLSTVGTQYFGPGTRLTVL.

This clonotype was found many times. V gene TRBV4-1 combines with J gene TRBJ2-2; no reliable D call. The CDR3 runs 16 residues. Germline V gives CDR1 MGHRA, CDR2 YSYEKL. Trimming took 2 bases from V and 2 from J, leaving 12 bases between them. The CDR3 nucleotides are TGCGCCAGCAGCCAACGATTCGCAGACAACACCGGGGAGCTGTTTTTT. Amino acids: CASSQRFADNTGELFF.

This clonotype came up a few times. The gene calls are TRBV5-6 and TRBJ2-4, with 7 nucleotides matching TRBD2. Germline values: CDR1 SGHDT, CDR2 YYEEEE. With 3 bases clipped from V and 1 base from J, the junction kept 13 bases outside the gene matches. This CDR3 contains 18 residues. CDR3 bases: TGTGCCAGCAGCTCCTATCCGAGACTAGCATCGGCCAAAAACATTCAGTACTTC. Its protein product is CASSSYPRLASAKNIQYF.

J is TRBJ2-1 and V is TRBV10-3, with 12 bases identical to TRBD2. The germline V gene has CDR1 ENHRY and CDR2 SYGVKD. The CDR3 is made up of 17 amino acids. The V gene end was trimmed by 4 bases and the J gene end by 5 bases; junction bases not matched to a gene: 9. CDR3 sequence: CAISGRLAGVSNNEQFF. CDR3 nucleotide sequence: TGTGCCATCAGTGGTCGACTAGCGGGGGTCTCGAACAATGAGCAGTTCTTC.